This section outlines one T cell receptor beta chain sequence together with its context. The missing CDR3 end, 3 residues past where the read stops, is filled in from the germline J gene. The germline gives CDR1 GTSNPN, CDR2 SVGIG (reference sequence). The CDR3 runs 11 residues. Trimming took 5 bases from V and 6 from J, leaving 10 bases between them. The data were obtained in a study of T cells in women clearing cervical HPV infection. immunoSEQ multiplex PCR used an average of 1200 ng genomic DNA. Some clones are missing from TCRdb's copy, which holds only in-frame ones; the method was immunoSEQ multiplex PCR. This sample's clone table lists 45,000 to 50,000 clones.

V is TRBV30 and J is TRBJ1-2, with D possibly matching TRBD1 (5 bases). The material sequenced was blood buffy coat. The TCR originated in a woman aged 18 to 75 with a cervical HPV16 infection that either progressed to CIN3+ or cleared (not recorded which). Incomplete CDR3 DNA: TGTGCCTGGCAGGGTTTCAATGGC. This sequence encodes CAWQGFNG. The whole CDR3 region reads CAWQGFNGYTF.